What follows are 11 T cell receptor beta chains derived from one specimen sequenced in a study of CD8+ T cells in alopecia areata. It was cDNA, reverse transcribed from extracted RNA, that served as the sequencing template. This table comes from immunoSEQ multiplex PCR, and its TCRdb copy is limited to in-frame clones, with some not included. The sample has roughly 120,000 clones, none seen only once. Material for sequencing was lesional skin. These receptor sequences come from a C3H/HeJ mouse with alopecia areata. The MHC haplotype of the strain is H2-k.

This clone appeared a few times. Mouse gene names and germline throughout. The sequenced fragment ends 4 residues before the CDR3 boundary, so the rest is inferred from the germline J gene. This chain connects TRBV19 to TRBJ2-3, with D possibly being TRBD1 (5 bases). Germline V CDR1 and CDR2: FNHDT, SITEND (reference sequence). The CDR3 spans 13 residues. Trimming took 4 bases from V and 1 from J, leaving 7 bases between them. The sequenced CDR3 bases are TGTGCCAGCAGTCAGGGCGGTGCAGAA. It codes for CASSQGGAE. The entire CDR3 protein reads CASSQGGAETLYF. The variable domain in full, completed from reference TRBV19 and TRBJ2-3, reads GGIITQTPKFLIGQEGQKLTLKCQQNFNHDTMYWYRQDSGKGLRLIYYSITENDLQKGDLSEGYDASREKKSSFSLTVTSAQKNEMAVFLCASSQGGAETLYFGSGTRLTVL.

In its sample, this clone was seen a few times. The genes are named according to mouse. The read halts 4 residues ahead of the CDR3 end, with the missing end drawn from the germline J gene. The chain links TRBV17 to TRBJ2-7; possible D gene TRBD1, 6 bases. The CDR3 runs 14 residues. V gave up 4 bases and J gave up 0 bases, with 10 bases separating them. Germline values: CDR1 MNHDT, CDR2 YYDKIL. The chain's CDR3 is CASSTGTYSYEQYF. The sequenced CDR3 bases are TGTGCTAGCAGTACCGGGACATACTCCTAT. Drawing the rest from reference TRBV17 and TRBJ2-7, the complete variable domain is DTTVKQNPRYKLARVGKPVNLICSQTMNHDTMYWYQKKPNQAPKLLLFYYDKILNREADTFEKFQSSRPNNSFCSLYIGSAGLEYSAMYLCASSTGTYSYEQYFGPGTRLTVL.

This clone was observed many times. Germline and genes here are mouse. The missing CDR3 end, 4 residues past where the read stops, is filled in from the germline J gene. The V gene is TRBV13-3, the J gene TRBJ2-1, with D possibly TRBD2 on 6 matching bases. V was trimmed by 4 bases and J by 1 base, leaving 9 bases between them. CDR1 is NNHDY, CDR2 SYVADS, per germline. There are 14 residues in the CDR3. The CDR3 is CASSYDWNYAEQFF. The DNA read from the CDR3 is TGTGCCAGCAGTTACGACTGGAACTATGCT.

Comment on this clone: Gene and germline names: mouse. The CDR3 end lies 4 residues beyond the end of the read and is filled in from the germline J gene. The chain joins TRBV19 to TRBJ1-1; perhaps TRBD1 as D (6 bases). The germline gives CDR1 FNHDT, CDR2 SITEND (reference sequence). The CDR3 consists of 14 residues. The covered CDR3 bases are TGTGCCAGCAGTCCGGGACTGGGGGGGCGA. It yields the protein CASSPGLGGR. The complete CDR3 protein is CASSPGLGGREVFF.

A few counts support this clone. The DNA translation disagrees with the TCRdb protein at residue 9, so the protein in this description comes from the DNA. Gene names refer to mouse genes. The CDR3 end is not reached by the read, which stops 3 residues before it; the germline J gene fills it in. The J gene is TRBJ1-6, the V gene TRBV19; tentative D call: TRBD1 (5 bases). TRBJ1-6 is an open reading frame, and its role is uncertain. This CDR3 comprises 12 residues. V lost 4 bases, J lost 7 bases, and 6 bases lay in between. The germline gives CDR1 FNHDT, CDR2 SITEND (reference sequence). CDR3 DNA, as far as it was read: TGTGCCAGCAGTCGACAGAATTCGCCC. It is translated as CASSRQNSP. The whole CDR3 is CASSRQNSPLYF.

With respect to this clone: Gene names are the mouse ones. The CDR3 goes on 4 residues after the read ends, and that part is filled in from the germline J gene. This chain connects TRBV17 to TRBJ2-1; 8 nucleotides align to TRBD1. Germline lookup yields CDR1 MNHDT and CDR2 YYDKIL. The V and J ends lost 1 base and 6 bases, in that order; junction bases with no gene match: 5. The CDR3 is 15 amino acids. The CDR3 bases that were read are TGTGCTAGCAGTAGAGGGACAGGGAAGTTTGCT. Translated, it gives CASSRGTGKFA. The whole CDR3 reads CASSRGTGKFAEQFF.

This clone was counted many times. Here the gene names and germline are mouse. The read ends 4 residues before the CDR3 terminus; that terminus is restored from the germline J gene. The chain has TRBV13-3 and TRBJ2-5, with a possible D match to TRBD1 (6 bases). Trimming cost V 3 bases and J 0 bases, with 11 bases left between them. This CDR3 is 15 amino acids long. Germline CDR1 NNHDY, CDR2 SYVADS. The covered CDR3 bases are TGTGCCAGCAGTGGAAGGGGGAGGAACCAAGAC. This sequence encodes CASSGRGRNQD. The entire CDR3 sequence reads CASSGRGRNQDTQYF.

This clone turned up a few times. Mouse names are used for the genes. The read halts 4 residues ahead of the CDR3 end, with the missing end drawn from the germline J gene. The J gene is TRBJ2-1, the V gene TRBV13-3; TRBD2 matches at 12 bases. Looked up from germline, CDR1 is NNHDY and CDR2 is SYVADS. V was pared by 5 bases and J by 6 bases, with 9 bases of the junction left unmatched. The CDR3 runs 16 residues. CDR3 in amino acids: CASSLRDWGEGAEQFF. The sequenced CDR3 bases are TGTGCCAGCAGCCTCCGGGACTGGGGGGAGGGTGCT.

Comment on this clone: Gene names denote mouse genes. Read sequence stops 4 residues before the CDR3 end, and the germline J gene provides the missing end. This chain joins TRBV1 and TRBJ2-2, with D possibly being TRBD1 (7 bases). The CDR3 extends over 16 amino acids. Trimming shortened V by 3 bases and J by 3 bases, and 14 bases separated the two germline ends. Germline values: CDR1 NSQYPW, CDR2 LRSPGD (reference sequence). The covered CDR3 bases are TGCACCTGCAGTGCTGAGGGGGCTCGGGACACCGGG. Protein product: CTCSAEGARDTG. The entire CDR3 protein reads CTCSAEGARDTGQLYF.

In its sample, this clone was seen a few times. Gene names are the mouse ones. The DNA ends 4 residues before the CDR3 does, and the rest of the CDR3 is filled in from the germline J gene. This chain connects TRBV13-3 to TRBJ2-1; TRBD1 matches at 7 bases. The J segment lost 0 bases and the V segment lost 3 bases, leaving 3 bases of the junction unmatched. The CDR3 spans 15 residues. Germline V gives CDR1 NNHDY, CDR2 SYVADS. The sequenced CDR3 bases are TGTGCCAGCAGTGGGACAGGCCTTAACTATGCT. Its translation is CASSGTGLNYA. The entire CDR3 protein is CASSGTGLNYAEQFF.

This clone has just a few counts. The gene names given are mouse names. The CDR3 extends 4 residues past the end of the read, so its final part is completed from the germline J gene. The chain uses TRBV16 and TRBJ1-2, with D perhaps matching TRBD1 (6 bases). Germline CDR1 is SGHSA and CDR2 is FRNQAP. The CDR3 covers 16 residues. The V end was cut by 0 bases, the J end by 1 base, with 12 bases between. CDR3 bases read: TGTGCAAGCAGCTTAGATGGGGGGGCGGGAAACTCC. It specifies CASSLDGGAGNS. The entire CDR3 reads CASSLDGGAGNSDYTF.